Included here is one T cell receptor (beta chain) sequence, with context. What it recognizes is unknown. Molecular-barcoded quantitative 5'-RACE produced these TCR beta libraries. Each CDR3 protein is one row after TCRdb ran MiXCR on the 5' RACE reads. The sample holds roughly 260,000 distinct CDR3 sequences, roughly 20% seen once. The data derive from a study of CD8 T cells in ankylosing spondylitis. Germline V gene sequence: CDR1 MGHRA, CDR2 YSYEKL. The V end was cut by 1 base, the J end by 2 bases, with 12 bases between. The length of the CDR3 is 16 residues. The study, taken as a whole, reports: Disease-linked clones reportedly showed significant enrichment in matched ankylosing spondylitis synovial fluid.

This clonotype was obtained from a male donor with ankylosing spondylitis or in good health (not recorded which). The sequenced sample was blood, either unsorted or a sorted T cell fraction (not recorded which). The chain carries TRBV4-1 and TRBJ2-1, with a possible D match to TRBD1 (6 bases). CDR3 bases: TGCGCCAGCAGCCAAGGCCCGGGACATACCTACAATGAGCAGTTCTTC. Its translation: CASSQGPGHTYNEQFF.